Given below is one T cell receptor (beta chain) in context. This clonotype has at least ten counts. Its antigen is unknown. No much larger clone is present one base from it, and per-base qualities are unavailable. The sample belongs to a study of T cells in Graves' hyperthyroidism and ophthalmopathy (dated by TCRdb to 2018 to 2020). Study-wide context: To identify distinguishing TCR V-J signatures, a discovery cohort of 100 or so patients was used, comprising 43 with Graves' ophthalmopathy and around 57 with stable Graves' hyperthyroidism. An independent validation cohort of under 20 hyperthyroidism patients and approximately 16 patients who later progressed to ophthalmopathy tested prospective prediction of ophthalmopathy. The 100 or so discovery patients were randomly divided into training and test sets at a 7:3 ratio. In about 6 Graves' hyperthyroidism patients, the study also compared T-cell repertoires from thyroid tissue with T-cell repertoires from blood. After sampling, hyperthyroidism patients received methimazole starting at 30 mg daily, and ophthalmopathy patients received high-dose intravenous methylprednisolone. According to the paper, TCR Vbeta CDR3 sequencing was carried out on over 130 peripheral blood samples, which came from about 45 ophthalmopathy, roughly 75 hyperthyroidism and 17 progressor patients.

TCR beta CDR3 regions were amplified from RNA transcripts. The first round of RT-PCR for the TCR CDR3 was performed with the HTBI primer set and the Qiagen OneStep RT-PCR kit. Libraries were constructed in a second round of multiplex PCR, after which size selection and purification were performed. Paired-end sequencing of the libraries was performed with 100 bp reads on an Illumina HiSeq2000. Concerning the study's data processing: SOAPnuke was used to process the raw data, removing reads that contained adapters or uncalled bases, had a mean Phred below 15, or lacked an exact match to the constant primer or identifier. High-quality paired reads were merged with COPE v1.2.5, and unique nucleotide sequences were defined as clonotypes. MiTCR v1.1 was used to align the clonotypes against IMGT TRBV, TRBD and TRBJ reference segments. Analysis was restricted to V-J combinations with a frequency above 0.0001, which covered 99% to 99.2% of repertoires. The TCS score was defined as the ratio of F50 (clonal expansion) to E x V (chaos), calculated using BLOSUM62-based TCRdist between CDR3 peptides within each V-J. Welch's t-statistics and random forest reduced 500 to 650 V-J features to roughly 13, which were used in a naive Bayes classifier (R e1071). Thyroid-blood repertoire similarity was quantified with the Morisita-Horn index. The public reads were quality trimmed at Q25 with fastp and then assembled into clones with MiXCR by TCRdb, keeping productive beta chains. Rows with a matching CDR3 protein are joined into one entry that keeps the most common DNA and genes. The V and J calls and clone size are TCRdb's, not the authors'. Within this sample are tens of thousands of distinct CDR3 sequences, with roughly half of them counted one time only. Around a third of the sample comes from the top ten.

Graves' hyperthyroidism was defined as stable when no progression to ophthalmopathy occurred over 18 months of follow-up. The hyperthyroidism patients were between 18 and 65 years old and newly diagnosed, with a disease duration of less than 2 months. Patients with uncontrolled infections, other autoimmune diseases, pregnancy or lactation were excluded. Diagnoses relied on clinical symptoms, serum thyroxine and TRAb, thyroid ultrasound and orbital computed tomography. Trizol reagent was used to extract total RNA, and RNA quality was then checked on an Agilent 2100 Bioanalyzer. Study-wide conclusions, independent of this receptor: Most expanded thyroid clonotypes (frequency above 0.001) were also detected in blood, a finding suggesting that blood repertoires may reflect thyroid immune responses. Sample size was not statistically predetermined, and investigators were not blinded to group allocation. During validation, the model predicted progression to ophthalmopathy a median of approximately six months ahead of onset, with 70.59% sensitivity and less than 85% specificity. In cross-validation, a model built on a 13 V-J signature told ophthalmopathy apart from stable hyperthyroidism with under 90% sensitivity and roughly 83% specificity, and in testing the same model reached 80%/75%.

Germline trimming: 4 bases from V, 6 bases from J; junction bases outside gene matches: 11. There are 14 amino acids in the CDR3, from cysteine to phenylalanine inclusive. CDR3 DNA only is kept here, 42 bases in frame from base 1. The germline V gene (reference sequence) specifies DFQATT as CDR1 and SNEGSKA as CDR2. The sequence joins TRBV20-1 to TRBJ2-7; 8 central nucleotides agree with TRBD1. The sequenced sample consisted of peripheral blood or thyroid tissue (not recorded which). This receptor was identified in a man aged 18 to 30 with Graves' hyperthyroidism. The DNA sequence follows: TGCAGTGCTACCTTCAAACAGGGGACAGGCGAGCAGTACTTC. It codes for CSATFKQGTGEQYF.